This record covers a single TCR beta chain. Its antigen remains unidentified. The V gene lost 4 bases and the J gene lost 3 bases, with 19 bases spanning the gap. The germline gives CDR1 SGHDN, CDR2 FVKESK. The CDR3 is 17 amino acids. The data originate from a study of T cells in Graves' hyperthyroidism and ophthalmopathy. In making diagnoses, clinical symptoms, serum thyroxine and TRAb, thyroid ultrasound and orbital computed tomography were all used. PBMCs came from more than 9 ml fresh peripheral blood. The study's findings and limits: Blood also contained most expanded thyroid clonotypes above 0.001.

Amplification targeted TCR beta CDR3 regions from RNA transcripts. The TCR CDR3 first-round RT-PCR relied on the HTBI primer set. TCRdb re-called the multiplex PCR reads through MiXCR, storing one row per CDR3 protein. The data contain under 350,000 distinct CDR3 sequences, about 18% of them seen just once; the ten biggest clones take up around 55%. This TCR was recovered from a woman aged 55 to 70 with Graves' ophthalmopathy. Sequences were obtained from blood. V gene TRBV14 combines with J gene TRBJ2-1, with D tentatively TRBD2 (6 bases). The CDR3 region has the DNA TGTGCCAGCAGCCCCTCCAAAACTAGCCAAAGCTACAATGAGCAGTTCTTC. This translates into CASSPSKTSQSYNEQFF.